This T cell receptor beta chain is drawn from a study of human T cells and chemical hapten exposure (dated by TCRdb to the early 2020s). Study-wide context: For sensitization, 2% DPC in acetone was applied to a roughly 2 cm by roughly 2 cm area of upper inner arm skin. In alopecia patients, the study followed how the peripheral blood TCR repertoire changed in vivo over primary and secondary sensitization to diphenylcyclopropenone (DPC), a hapten. Libraries were pooled for sequencing, and per-sample TCR yields varied mainly because of small differences in library volumes within the pool. Throughout the study period of 20 to 25 weeks, patients also received therapeutic DPC doses to the scalp every week. For every blood RNA sample, sequencing covered both the TCR alpha and TCR beta chains. Alopecia areata with under or over 50% scalp involvement, alopecia totalis and alopecia universalis were represented in the patient cohort, which was mostly female. Blood for TCR sequencing was provided by twenty-nine alopecia patients at one to four time points (pre-sensitization, 2, 6 and 24 weeks). Blood samples were taken from patients before sensitization (week 0) and then at 2, 6 and about 24 weeks after DPC sensitization. Patch testing was performed on the upper back with Finn chambers containing 0.01% DPC, and the patch tests were scored after 6 days according to International Contact Dermatitis Research Group standards. General findings and caveats noted by the study authors: A positive correlation was found between the number of PT1 expanded TCRs and patch test score, with significance reached at thresholds 8, 16 and 32 but not 4. Significantly more large CDR3 similarity clusters were formed by expanded TCRs than by pre-sensitization or healthy control sets, consistent with antigen-driven responses. Because all patients had alopecia, a presumed autoimmune disease, the immune response of the patients might differ from that of healthy individuals. After repeated subsampling, the strength of the expansion versus patch-test correlation and the threshold at which it became significant changed. DPC sensitization did not change the number of TCRs with a frequency above 1 in 1000, and there was no evidence of changes in global repertoire structure.

According to the study, the label for this sample's time point signals: patch test 1, 2 weeks after DPC sensitization. The sample's treatment or condition, from its label and the paper: therapeutic diphenylcyclopropenone sensitization with weekly scalp DPC. Total RNA was isolated from unfractionated whole blood collected in Tempus Blood RNA tubes. At every patch-test visit, the blood draw took place before the patch test was put on. Patients were considered eligible if aged 18 to 70, diagnosed with alopecia and deemed suitable for DPC therapy, and patients were excluded if pregnant. This clonotype has just a few counts. Its antigen remains unidentified. Base qualities are not provided; no much larger clone lies one nucleotide away. The library was made by RACE. Sequenced on a NextSeq 500. During library preparation, unique molecular identifiers were attached to individual cDNA molecules so that TCRs could be counted quantitatively and reproducibly. As for the authors' bioinformatics: The median number of TCRs per sample was some 100,000, ranging from about 23,224 to 690,600. The Decombinator software suite was used to annotate V, J and CDR3 in the TCR reads. For the PS versus PT1 abundance plots, all samples were subsampled to the same number of TCRs (28,000). Expanded TCRs were defined as absent before sensitization and observed at least eight times at the 2-week time point. TCRdb handled the public reads itself, with Q25 trimming in fastp and clone calling in MiXCR, and kept productive beta chains. Each CDR3 protein appears once, grouped with its most common genes and DNA. For this entry, the V and J calls and clone size follow TCRdb and not the study's own pipeline. This sample has roughly 50,000 distinct CDR3 sequences in its table, and 9.5% to 12% of those were observed once. Clones ranked in the top ten supply 1.8% of the sample.

CDR1 DFQATT and CDR2 SNEGSKA are derived from the germline V gene (reference sequence). Measured from the cysteine to the phenylalanine, the CDR3 is 15 residues long. The sequence is cut down to CDR3 DNA, 45 bases in frame from base 1. The trim is 3 bases for V and 0 bases for J, with a gap of 12 bases between the germline ends. The TCR was taken from a woman aged 40 to 55 with alopecia areata. Some clones in this sample may be carry-over from other donors' samples. The sequencing used whole blood, collected in connection with sensitization to the hapten diphenylcyclopropenone (DPC). This chain joins TRBV20-1 to TRBJ1-3, with TRBD1 perhaps the D gene, on 5 matching bases. The sequenced DNA is TGCAGTGCTAGGCCGGGACTGAGCTCTGGAAACACCATATATTTT. This yields the protein CSARPGLSSGNTIYF.